One and the same sample provided the 13 T cell receptor beta chains below, sequenced in a study of blood T cell repertoires in COVID-19. Sequencing used immunoSEQ multiplex PCR; TCRdb keeps in-frame clones, though not all of them. The table lists roughly 150,000 clones, 65% to 90% of them singletons. The sequenced sample consisted of peripheral blood. The receptor set was obtained from a woman between 50 and 59 years old in a cohort sampled during active or convalescent COVID-19.

This rearrangement joins TRBV12-5 to TRBJ1-1, with TRBD1 as a possible D gene (5 bases). Germline CDR1 reads LGHNT; CDR2 reads FRNRAP. The length of the CDR3 is 13 residues. V lost 9 bases and J lost 4, with 15 bases in between. The chain's CDR3 is CASHRPGGTEAFF. Written as DNA, the CDR3 is TGTGCTAGCCACCGTCCGGGGGGCACTGAAGCTTTCTTT. Supplemented by reference TRBV12-5 and TRBJ1-1, the full variable domain reads DARVTQTPRHKVTEMGQEVTMRCQPILGHNTVFWYRQTMMQGLELLAYFRNRAPLDDSGMPKDRFSAEMPDATLATLKIQPSEPRDSAVYFCASHRPGGTEAFFGQGTRLTVV.

This chain joins TRBV2 and TRBJ2-2, with a possible D match to TRBD1 (7 bases). Trimming took off 2 bases at V and 6 bases at J, with 13 bases between the two ends. The germline gives CDR1 SNHLY, CDR2 FYNNEI. The CDR3 spans 15 residues. The CDR3 here is CASSEQGGTAGELFF. The CDR3 DNA sequence: TGTGCCAGCAGTGAACAGGGGGGCACCGCCGGGGAGCTGTTTTTT.

The chain is built from TRBV4-2 and TRBJ2-5; tentative D call: TRBD2 (6 bases). The CDR3 has 16 amino acids. V lost 0 bases to trimming and J lost 0 bases, with 11 bases between them. The V gene's germline CDR1 is LGHNA and CDR2 YNFKEQ. The CDR3 coding sequence is TGTGCCAGCAGCCAAGAGGCAGGAGGGTACCAAGAGACCCAGTACTTC. Protein: CASSQEAGGYQETQYF.

The chain uses TRBV6-5 and TRBJ2-3; TRBD2 agrees at 8 bases. Germline lookup yields CDR1 MNHEY and CDR2 SVGAGI. The CDR3 is made up of 14 amino acids. After removal of 6 bases from V and 3 bases from J, the junction contained 5 bases not matched to a gene. The CDR3 DNA reads TGTGCCAGCAGACGGGGGGGTATGACAGATACGCAGTATTTT. This translates into CASRRGGMTDTQYF.

The rearrangement uses TRBV7-6 and TRBJ1-1, with 7 bases matching TRBD1. The CDR3 has 15 amino acids. J gave up 3 bases and V 5 bases, and 9 bases lay outside the gene matches. Germline lookup yields CDR1 SGHVS and CDR2 FNYEAQ. The CDR3 nucleotides read TGTGCCAGCAGCCGATACAGGGGCGAGGACACTGAAGCTTTCTTT. This gives the protein CASSRYRGEDTEAFF.

The rearrangement links TRBV15 to TRBJ1-6; TRBD1 is a possible D gene (5 bases). Trimming took off 7 bases at V and 6 bases at J, with 7 bases between the two ends. The length of the CDR3 is 12 residues. Germline V gene data show CDR1 as LNHNV and CDR2 as YYDKDF (reference sequence). The CDR3 nucleotides read TGTGCCACCACTAGGGGTAATTCACCCCTCCACTTT. Translation gives CATTRGNSPLHF.

The J gene is TRBJ2-2, the V gene TRBV24-1; D unclear. Trimming cost V 8 bases and J 1 base, with 4 bases left between them. There are 12 residues in the CDR3. Germline V gives CDR1 KGHDR, CDR2 SFDVKD. Here the CDR3 DNA reads TGTGCCACCACGGGGAACACCGGGGAGCTGTTTTTT. This sequence encodes CATTGNTGELFF.

The genes are TRBV11-2 and TRBJ2-7; possibly TRBD2 for D (5 bases). Germline assignment: CDR1 SGHAT and CDR2 FQNNGV. Trimming removed 2 bases from V and 9 bases from J, with 14 bases in between. The CDR3 loop spans 13 amino acids. The CDR3 is CASSLLSEGLQYF. The CDR3 bases are TGTGCCAGCAGCTTACTGTCCGAGGGCTTGCAGTACTTC.

The chain recombines TRBV20-1 with TRBJ1-2; D not resolved. Trimming stripped 2 bases from V and 5 bases from J, with 6 bases between. The CDR3 is 11 amino acids. Germline CDR1 and CDR2: DFQATT and SNEGSKA (reference sequence). CDR3 sequence reads: CSARIAYGYTF. The CDR3 bases are TGCAGTGCTAGAATTGCGTATGGCTACACCTTC.

CDR3 nucleotides: TGTGCCAGCAGTGGGGGGACAGGACACAACACTGAAGCTTTCTTT. Translating gives CASSGGTGHNTEAFF. The chain employs TRBV25-1 and TRBJ1-1; TRBD1 matches 8 bases. The CDR3 contains 15 residues. J gave up 2 bases and V 4 bases, and 6 bases lay outside the gene matches. CDR1 and CDR2 from the germline V gene are MGHDK and SYGVNS.

This clone was seen a few times. The V and J genes are TRBV20-1 and TRBJ1-2, with D perhaps TRBD1 (5 bases). Trimming stripped 1 base from V and 10 bases from J, with 10 bases between. Germline V gene lookup returns CDR1 DFQATT and CDR2 SNEGSKA (reference sequence). This CDR3 comprises 11 residues. Here the CDR3 DNA reads TGCAGTGCTAGAGGGTCGGGGGACTACACCTTC. This encodes CSARGSGDYTF.

The chain carries TRBV4-1 and TRBJ2-2; D may be TRBD2 (7 bases). Trimming removed 0 bases from V and 4 bases from J, with 12 bases in between. The CDR3 sequence is 16 residues long. Per the germline V gene, CDR1 is MGHRA and CDR2 is YSYEKL. CDR3 coding DNA: TGCGCCAGCAGCCAAGAATACGGGGGGCGCACCGGGGAGCTGTTTTTT. Its protein product is CASSQEYGGRTGELFF.

The table lists this clone with a few counts. This sequence joins TRBV5-1 and TRBJ2-5; 11 bases are a match to TRBD2. In germline, CDR1 is SGHRS, CDR2 YFSETQ. Unmatched junction bases numbered 3, after V lost 1 base and J lost 1 base. This CDR3 is built from 16 residues. DNA of the CDR3: TGCGCCAGCAGCTTGCTTACTAGCGGGGGCCAAGAGACCCAGTACTTC. The encoded protein is CASSLLTSGGQETQYF. Combining the CDR3 with reference TRBV5-1 and TRBJ2-5 gives the whole variable domain KAGVTQTPRYLIKTRGQQVTLSCSPISGHRSVSWYQQTPGQGLQFLFEYFSETQRNKGNFPGRFSGRQFSNSRSEMNVSTLELGDSALYLCASSLLTSGGQETQYFGPGTRLLVL.